Below are 28 T cell receptor beta chains sequenced from a single sample in a study of CD8 T cells in Susac syndrome. RNA, at about 0.45 to 1 ug, was reverse transcribed with random hexamers. Via MiXCR, TCRdb re-called the immunoSEQ multiplex PCR reads, giving one row per CDR3 protein. The data contain hundreds of thousands of distinct CDR3 sequences, around 93% of them singletons. Sample: CD4+ T cells from PBMCs. All receptors come from a human donor with Susac syndrome.

J is TRBJ2-1 and V is TRBV15; D is tentatively TRBD1 or TRBD2 (5 bases each). Trimming stripped 7 bases from V and 0 bases from J, with 16 bases between. The length of the CDR3 is 16 residues. Germline CDR1 reads LNHNV; CDR2 reads YYDKDF (reference sequence). The CDR3 DNA sequence: TGTGCCACCATTGCTGGGGGACCGAGCTCCTACAATGAGCAGTTCTTC. It yields the protein CATIAGGPSSYNEQFF.

The chain carries TRBV15 and TRBJ1-2; 9 bases line up with TRBD1. The V segment lost 8 bases and the J segment 2 bases; nucleotides outside the gene matches: 15. The germline gives CDR1 LNHNV, CDR2 YYDKDF (reference sequence). This CDR3 region has 17 residues. CDR3: CATESNSLGQGNYGYTF. The CDR3 bases are TGTGCCACCGAATCTAATTCGTTGGGACAGGGAAACTATGGCTACACCTTC.

This clonotype was seen a single time. J is TRBJ1-2 and V is TRBV29-1, with D perhaps matching TRBD1 (5 bases). The CDR3 totals 12 residues. Deletions cut 7 bases from V and 4 bases from J, with 13 bases between. Germline CDR1 and CDR2: SQVTM and ANQGSEA. DNA for the CDR3: TGCAGCGCTGGTGGGGGAAGCTATGGCTACACCTTC. Protein: CSAGGGSYGYTF.

The chain uses TRBV20-1 and TRBJ1-6; D may be TRBD1 (6 bases). Germline CDR1 and CDR2: DFQATT and SNEGSKA (reference sequence). The CDR3 runs 15 residues. V lost 3 bases to trimming and J lost 7 bases, with 16 bases between them. The DNA of the CDR3 is TGCAGTGCTAGTCAAGATCTTACAGGGAATTCACCCCTCCACTTT. Protein product: CSASQDLTGNSPLHF.

The rearrangement uses TRBV5-1 and TRBJ2-7; 7 bases agree with TRBD1. The CDR3 loop spans 15 amino acids. The trim removed 0 bases at V and 4 bases at J, leaving 7 bases unmatched. The germline CDR1 and CDR2 sequences are SGHRS and YFSETQ. CDR3 sequence reads: CASSLDRGSGYEQYF. CDR3 in DNA: TGCGCCAGCAGCTTGGACAGGGGCTCTGGGTACGAGCAGTACTTC.

This clonotype was seen only once. The chain combines TRBV20-1 with TRBJ2-7; D perhaps matches TRBD1 (6 bases). V dropped 3 bases and J dropped 2 bases, with 14 bases sitting between them. Germline V lookup: CDR1 DFQATT, CDR2 SNEGSKA (reference sequence). The CDR3 covers 14 residues. The CDR3 coding sequence is TGCAGTGCTAGGGGTCAGGGGAAGGCCTACGAGCAGTACTTC. The encoded protein is CSARGQGKAYEQYF.

This clonotype was picked up one time. The V and J genes are TRBV4-1 and TRBJ2-7; a weak D match, TRBD1 (6 bases). The CDR3 length is 16 residues. Between the trimmed V and J ends, which lost 0 bases and 1 base, there was a span of 13 bases. Germline loops: CDR1 MGHRA, CDR2 YSYEKL. In nucleotides, the CDR3 is TGCGCCAGCAGCCAAGATCAAGGACAGCTATCCTACGAGCAGTACTTC. Residues: CASSQDQGQLSYEQYF.

This clonotype was recorded once. This chain uses TRBV30 with TRBJ2-5, with 7 bases fitting TRBD1. The junction had 9 bases not matched to a gene; V was cut back by 1 base and J by 4 bases. Looked up from germline, CDR1 is GTSNPN and CDR2 is SVGIG (reference sequence). The CDR3 contains 15 residues. The CDR3 sequence: CAWSEKAGGRETQYF. The CDR3 DNA sequence: TGTGCCTGGAGTGAAAAGGCAGGGGGAAGAGAGACCCAGTACTTC.

The chain links TRBV6-2 or TRBV6-3 to TRBJ1-5; D unresolved. Germline assignment: CDR1 MNHEY and CDR2 SVGEGT. The CDR3 runs to 13 residues. V was cut by 8 bases and J by 1 base, with 9 bases left in between. In DNA, the CDR3 is TGTGCCAGCGCACGGGAGAGCAATCAGCCCCAGCATTTT. This encodes CASARESNQPQHF.

This sequence joins TRBV20-1 and TRBJ2-7; 7 bases are shared with TRBD2. Germline-derived CDR1 and CDR2 are DFQATT and SNEGSKA (reference sequence). The CDR3 has 14 residues. The V segment lost 1 base and the J segment 5 bases; nucleotides outside the gene matches: 8. The CDR3 bases are TGCAGTGCTAGAGTCCTAGCGGCTGGGGACGAGCAGTACTTC. Translating gives CSARVLAAGDEQYF.

The rearrangement links TRBV7-2 to TRBJ2-3; TRBD2 matches 10 bases. Germline trimming cut 1 base from V and 4 bases from J; bases unmatched to any gene: 8. CDR3 size: 17 residues. Germline loops: CDR1 SGHTA, CDR2 FQGNSA. In DNA form, the CDR3 reads TGTGCCAGCAGCTTAGATCCAGCGGGGGGGGTTGCAGATACGCAGTATTTT. Translated, it gives CASSLDPAGGVADTQYF.

The rearrangement links TRBV18 to TRBJ2-5; 9 bases align to TRBD1. Trimming at V came to 2 bases and at J to 5 bases, leaving 6 bases not matched to a gene. Germline assignment: CDR1 KGHSH and CDR2 LQKENI. The CDR3 totals 15 residues. The CDR3 coding sequence is TGTGCCAGCTCACCAGGGACAGGGATCAAGGAGACCCAGTACTTC. Its translation is CASSPGTGIKETQYF. Combining the CDR3 with reference TRBV18 and TRBJ2-5 gives the whole variable domain NAGVMQNPRHLVRRRGQEARLRCSPMKGHSHVYWYRQLPEEGLKFMVYLQKENIIDESGMPKERFSAEFPKEGPSILRIQQVVRGDSAAYFCASSPGTGIKETQYFGPGTRLLVL.

V and J are TRBV2 and TRBJ1-2; a possible D gene is TRBD1 (5 bases). Trimming took 7 bases from V and 8 from J, leaving 20 bases between them. Germline values: CDR1 SNHLY, CDR2 FYNNEI. CDR3 length: 14 residues. In nucleotides, the CDR3 is TGTGCCAGCATCCTCGGGGGGGGTCGACACGGCTACACCTTC. This codes for CASILGGGRHGYTF.

The gene calls are TRBV6-5 and TRBJ1-5; unclear D gene. CDR3 length: 13 residues. Trimming took 7 bases from V and 5 from J, leaving 12 bases between them. CDR1 and CDR2 from the germline V gene are MNHEY and SVGAGI. Written as DNA, the CDR3 is TGTGCCAGCACGCGGTCGTCCGATCAGCCCCAGCATTTT. This gives the protein CASTRSSDQPQHF.

The J gene is TRBJ2-5, the V gene TRBV29-1; D ambiguous. CDR1 is SQVTM and CDR2 is ANQGSEA in the germline V gene. The CDR3 is made up of 12 amino acids. Trimming took off 0 bases at V and 2 bases at J, with 4 bases between the two ends. CDR3 DNA sequence: TGCAGCGTTGAAGAGCATCAAGAGACCCAGTACTTC. This sequence encodes CSVEEHQETQYF.

The genes are TRBV3-1 and TRBJ1-6; perhaps TRBD1 as D (6 bases). The CDR3 contains 16 residues. Trimming shortened V by 5 bases and J by 6 bases, and 17 bases separated the two germline ends. Germline CDR1 LGHDT, CDR2 YNNKEL (reference sequence). CDR3 sequence: CASSDVRGTGNSPLHF. The CDR3 DNA reads TGTGCCAGCAGCGACGTCAGGGGAACGGGTAATTCACCCCTCCACTTT.

The rearrangement links TRBV5-6 to TRBJ1-1, with TRBD1 matching 7 bases. V gave up 4 bases and J gave up 7 bases; unmatched junction bases: 13. There are 15 residues in the CDR3. In germline, CDR1 is SGHDT, CDR2 YYEEEE. In DNA, the CDR3 is TGTGCCAGCAGCGGCTATGGGACAGCTTTGGGTGAAGCTTTCTTT. This translates into CASSGYGTALGEAFF.

The gene calls are TRBV11-2 and TRBJ1-5; TRBD1 aligns across 8 bases. The CDR3 has 14 amino acids. V shed 5 bases and J 7 bases; nucleotides not matched to a gene: 7. Germline values: CDR1 SGHAT, CDR2 FQNNGV. DNA of the CDR3: TGTGCCAGCAGCCGAGGGACAGGACAACAGCCCCAGCATTTT. Translated, it gives CASSRGTGQQPQHF.

This rearrangement joins TRBV9 to TRBJ1-3; D uncertain. V dropped 0 bases and J dropped 0 bases, with 19 bases sitting between them. Germline CDR1 and CDR2: SGDLS and YYNGEE. The CDR3 covers 19 residues. The CDR3 is CASSVGYSSVTHSGNTIYF. CDR3 nucleotides: TGTGCCAGCAGCGTAGGGTACTCATCAGTTACCCACTCTGGAAACACCATATATTTT.

The J gene is TRBJ2-7, the V gene TRBV6-5, with 9 bases aligning to TRBD1. CDR3 length: 15 amino acids. The germline CDR1 and CDR2 sequences are MNHEY and SVGAGI. The V segment lost 0 bases and the J segment 6 bases; nucleotides outside the gene matches: 6. In nucleotides, the CDR3 is TGTGCCAGCAGTTACTCCCCGGACAGGGGTGGCGAGCAGTACTTC. Translated: CASSYSPDRGGEQYF.

The rearrangement links TRBV27 to TRBJ2-4; the D gene is possibly TRBD1 (6 bases). This CDR3 spans 11 amino acids. V lost 6 bases to trimming and J lost 10 bases, with 10 bases between them. The germline gives CDR1 MNHEY, CDR2 SMNVEV (reference sequence). The CDR3 reads CASSRGIIQYF. CDR3 bases: TGTGCCAGCAGCAGGGGAATAATTCAGTACTTC.

J is TRBJ2-1 and V is TRBV5-4, with a possible D match to TRBD2 (5 bases). Trimming shortened V by 0 bases and J by 8 bases, and 9 bases separated the two germline ends. CDR1 is SGHNT, CDR2 YYREEE, per germline (reference sequence). The CDR3 extends over 13 amino acids. CDR3 protein: CASSLGPGDEQFF. CDR3 nucleotide sequence: TGTGCCAGCAGCTTGGGTCCCGGGGATGAGCAGTTCTTC.

The chain joins TRBV3-1 to TRBJ1-1, with D maybe TRBD1 (6 bases). The germline V gene has CDR1 LGHDT and CDR2 YNNKEL (reference sequence). The CDR3 runs to 16 residues. Trimming removed 3 bases from V and 5 bases from J, with 19 bases in between. CDR3: CASSQSEGGGRTEAFF. The CDR3 DNA follows: TGTGCCAGCAGCCAGTCGGAAGGGGGAGGGAGGACTGAAGCTTTCTTT.

This clonotype was observed a single time. The chain joins TRBV25-1 to TRBJ1-5; perhaps TRBD1 as D (6 bases). Germline assignment: CDR1 MGHDK and CDR2 SYGVNS. Trimming left V 8 bases short and J 5 bases short, with 16 bases between. This CDR3 has 14 amino acids. The CDR3 DNA reads TGTGCCAGCTCGGTAGGCAGGGGCGATCAGCCCCAGCATTTT. Protein sequence: CASSVGRGDQPQHF.

The V and J genes are TRBV12-3 or TRBV12-4 and TRBJ1-5; the D is unclear. This CDR3 is 13 amino acids long. Trimming took off 8 bases at V and 1 base at J, with 9 bases between the two ends. The DNA of the CDR3 is TGTGCCAGCTGCGGGTTAAGCAATCAGCCCCAGCATTTT. Translation: CASCGLSNQPQHF.

The genes are TRBV11-3 and TRBJ2-3; TRBD1 agrees at 8 bases. This CDR3 has 16 amino acids. With V trimmed by 3 bases and J by 1 base, 6 bases remained unmatched. From germline, CDR1 is SGHNT and CDR2 YENEEA. As DNA, the CDR3 is TGTGCCAGCAGCTTGCCGACAGGGGCGGGCACAGATACGCAGTATTTT. It yields the protein CASSLPTGAGTDTQYF.

The chain carries TRBV7-2 and TRBJ1-4; the D is unclear. Deletions cut 0 bases from V and 8 bases from J, with 10 bases between. The length of the CDR3 is 14 residues. Germline V gives CDR1 SGHTA, CDR2 FQGNSA. The CDR3 region has the DNA TGTGCCAGCAGCTTAGCAGGTTTCGGCGAAAAACTGTTTTTT. This gives the protein CASSLAGFGEKLFF.

The chain carries TRBV11-3 and TRBJ2-5; D tentatively fits TRBD1 or TRBD2 (5 bases each). The CDR3 is 14 amino acids. With 4 bases removed from V and 2 bases from J, the gap between germline ends came to 11 bases. Germline loops: CDR1 SGHNT, CDR2 YENEEA. The CDR3 DNA reads as TGTGCCAGCAGCTGGGGACGGGCGCAAGAGACCCAGTACTTC. It yields the protein CASSWGRAQETQYF.